These 9 T cell receptor beta chains share one sample of origin, sequenced in a study of blood T cell repertoires in COVID-19. TCRdb's copy holds only in-frame clones and misses some; the assay was immunoSEQ multiplex PCR. The sample lists tens of thousands of clones, around four fifths occurring once. Sequencing input: peripheral blood. Receptors were obtained from a woman in her seventies with active or convalescent COVID-19.

This clone was counted a single time. V is TRBV7-2 and J is TRBJ1-2; 8 positions agree with TRBD1. Germline lookup yields CDR1 SGHTA and CDR2 FQGNSA. V shed 4 bases and J 7 bases; nucleotides not matched to a gene: 8. The CDR3 length is 14 residues. Written as DNA, the CDR3 is TGTGCCAGCAGCTCCAGACAGGGGTTAGGTGGCTACACCTTC. This translates into CASSSRQGLGGYTF.

This clone appeared a few times. The chain couples TRBV19 to TRBJ1-2; D gene uncertain. The CDR3 has 14 residues. Between the trimmed V and J ends, which lost 6 bases and 0 bases, there was a span of 11 bases. CDR1 and CDR2 from the germline V gene are LNHDA and SQIVND (reference sequence). The chain's CDR3 is CASRVLNPNYGYTF. The DNA of the CDR3 is TGTGCCAGTAGGGTACTGAACCCTAACTATGGCTACACCTTC.

This clone was recorded only once. The chain combines TRBV6-5 with TRBJ1-2; D perhaps matches TRBD1 (5 bases). The ends were cut back, 8 bases at V and 5 bases at J, with 15 bases in the middle. The V gene's germline CDR1 is MNHEY and CDR2 SVGAGI. The CDR3 has 13 residues. The DNA for the CDR3 is TGTGCCAGCCGTCTAAGGCAGGGTTATGGCTACACCTTC. Its protein product is CASRLRQGYGYTF.

This clone occurred once. The genes are TRBV7-9 and TRBJ1-2; 10 bases fit TRBD1. V lost 5 bases and J lost 4; bases outside the gene matches: 10. Germline assignment: CDR1 SEHNR and CDR2 FQNEAQ (reference sequence). The CDR3 runs 16 residues. CDR3 DNA: TGTGCCAGCAGCGGGGCCGGGACAGGGGATGCCTATGGCTACACCTTC. It translates to CASSGAGTGDAYGYTF.

V is TRBV5-1 and J is TRBJ2-7; 7 bases match TRBD2. The CDR3 has 15 amino acids. Unmatched junction bases numbered 11, after V lost 6 bases and J lost 2 bases. The V gene's germline CDR1 is SGHRS and CDR2 YFSETQ. CDR3 region: CASKTGEGLTYEQYF. The DNA for the CDR3 is TGCGCCAGCAAAACTGGGGAGGGTCTGACCTACGAGCAGTACTTC.

This clone has a handful of counts. The genes are TRBV3-1 (or the pseudogene TRBV3-2) and TRBJ2-1; tentative D call: TRBD1 (6 bases). The CDR3 is 12 residues long. Per germline, CDR1 LGHDT and CDR2 YNNKEL (reference sequence). V was clipped by 3 bases and J by 13 bases, with 13 bases between them. The CDR3 DNA reads as TGTGCCAGCAGCCAGATTCAGGGGAGTCAGTTCTTC. It translates to CASSQIQGSQFF.

This clone was counted a single time. This rearrangement joins TRBV19 to TRBJ2-2; a possible D gene is TRBD1 (6 bases). The CDR3 length is 15 residues. CDR1 and CDR2 (germline): LNHDA, SQIVND (reference sequence). The V and J ends lost 6 bases and 1 base respectively, with 12 bases between them. This chain's CDR3 is CASRPGHLNTGELFF. DNA of the CDR3: TGTGCCAGTAGACCGGGACATTTGAACACCGGGGAGCTGTTTTTT.

The chain couples TRBV6-5 to TRBJ1-2; no firm D call. Germline V lookup: CDR1 MNHEY, CDR2 SVGAGI. There are 13 residues in the CDR3. Trimming shortened V by 0 bases and J by 2 bases, and 4 bases separated the two germline ends. This CDR3 is CASSYSQNYGYTF. The DNA for the CDR3 is TGTGCCAGCAGTTACTCACAGAACTATGGCTACACCTTC.

The chain has TRBV9 and TRBJ2-3, with unresolved D. V lost 4 bases and J 3 bases, leaving 6 bases between the germline ends. Germline CDR1 reads SGDLS; CDR2 reads YYNGEE. CDR3 length: 12 residues. The CDR3 DNA follows: TGTGCCAGCAGCCCCGGGACAGATACGCAGTATTTT. Encoded protein: CASSPGTDTQYF.